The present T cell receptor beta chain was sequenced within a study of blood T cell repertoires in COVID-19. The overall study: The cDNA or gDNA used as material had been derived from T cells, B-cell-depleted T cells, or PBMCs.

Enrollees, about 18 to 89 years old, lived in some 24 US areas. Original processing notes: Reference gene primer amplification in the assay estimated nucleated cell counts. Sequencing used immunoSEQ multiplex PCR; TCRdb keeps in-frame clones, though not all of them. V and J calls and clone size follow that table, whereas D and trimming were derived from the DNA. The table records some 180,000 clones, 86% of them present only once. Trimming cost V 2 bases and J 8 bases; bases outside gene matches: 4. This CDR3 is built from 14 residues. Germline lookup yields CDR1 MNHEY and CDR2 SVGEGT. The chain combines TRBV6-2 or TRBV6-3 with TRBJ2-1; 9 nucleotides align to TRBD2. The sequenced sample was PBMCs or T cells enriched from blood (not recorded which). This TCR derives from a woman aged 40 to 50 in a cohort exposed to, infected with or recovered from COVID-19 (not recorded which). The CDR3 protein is CASSYPSGTHEQFF. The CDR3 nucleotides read TGTGCCAGCAGTTACCCTAGCGGGACACATGAGCAGTTCTTC.